This TCR beta chain was found in a study of beta chain features in type 1 diabetes. Background on the study: Fewer than 110 million sorted cells were examined across all samples.

In regard to this clone: Its specificity is not known.

Study-level points and caveats: The similarity of naive, central memory and Treg TCRB repertoires appeared greater among patients than among healthy donors. More deletions and fewer insertions at VDJ junctions were found in patients with type 1 diabetes.

Trimming left V 2 bases short and J 5 bases short, with 9 bases between. CDR1 and CDR2 from the germline V gene are SGHTA and FQGNSA. The CDR3 sequence is 13 residues long. Of the isolated RNA, all was reverse transcribed, and so the sequenced material was expressed TCRB transcripts. Sequencing used immunoSEQ multiplex PCR; TCRdb keeps in-frame clones, though not all of them. In the table there are roughly 310,000 clones, 11% of which are singletons. This sequence originates from a woman in her 30s in good health. Sequenced sample: naive CD4+ T cells from blood. The chain uses TRBV7-2 and TRBJ1-2, with D unresolved. CDR3 loop: CASSLNTDYGYTF. CDR3 nucleotides: TGTGCCAGCAGCTTAAACACCGATTATGGCTACACCTTC.